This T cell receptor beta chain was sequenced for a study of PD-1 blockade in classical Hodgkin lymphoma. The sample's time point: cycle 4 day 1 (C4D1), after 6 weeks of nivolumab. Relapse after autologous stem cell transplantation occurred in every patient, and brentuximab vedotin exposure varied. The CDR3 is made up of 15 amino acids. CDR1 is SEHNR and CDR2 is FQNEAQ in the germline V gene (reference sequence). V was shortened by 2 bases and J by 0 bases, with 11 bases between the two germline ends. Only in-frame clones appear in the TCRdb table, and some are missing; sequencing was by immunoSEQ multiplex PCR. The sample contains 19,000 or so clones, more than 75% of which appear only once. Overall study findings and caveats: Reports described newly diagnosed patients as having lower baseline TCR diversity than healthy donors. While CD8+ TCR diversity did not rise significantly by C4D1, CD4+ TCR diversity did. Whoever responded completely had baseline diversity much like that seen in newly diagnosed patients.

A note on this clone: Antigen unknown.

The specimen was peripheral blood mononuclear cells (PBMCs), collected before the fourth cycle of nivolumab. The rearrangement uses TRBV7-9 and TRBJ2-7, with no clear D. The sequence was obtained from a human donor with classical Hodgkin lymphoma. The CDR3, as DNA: TGTGCCAGCAGCTTAAGCCCTTTAACCTCCTACGAGCAGTACTTC. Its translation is CASSLSPLTSYEQYF.